A single sample is the source of the 27 T cell receptor beta chains below, sequenced in a study of regulatory T cells in long-lasting Graves disease. Assembly of TCR beta libraries relied on iRepertoire HTBI primers together with Arm-PCR of CDR3 regions. TCRdb itself ran the multiplex PCR reads through MiXCR, one entry per CDR3 protein. The table includes approximately 360,000 distinct CDR3 sequences, about an eighth detected once. The time point: newly diagnosed GD, antithyroid drugs for less than 3 months. RNA from PBMCs was the source of the TCR library. The same data also went into a second study, on T cells in Graves' hyperthyroidism and ophthalmopathy.

The source material was peripheral blood mononuclear cells (PBMCs), sampled at new diagnosis, from a patient treated with antithyroid drugs. Every receptor here comes from a woman younger than 35 with Graves disease.

The V call is TRBV2, the J call TRBJ2-1; D not resolved. Trimming left V 4 bases short and J 9 bases short, with 10 bases between. The CDR3 has 12 residues. In germline, CDR1 is SNHLY, CDR2 FYNNEI. The CDR3 reads CASSVVAVEQFF. Here the CDR3 DNA reads TGTGCCAGCAGTGTAGTAGCAGTTGAGCAGTTCTTC.

The chain combines TRBV19 with TRBJ1-2; possibly TRBD1 for D (6 bases). Per the germline V gene, CDR1 is LNHDA and CDR2 is SQIVND (reference sequence). This CDR3 region has 13 residues. V lost 3 bases and J lost 6, with 11 bases in between. CDR3 sequence (DNA): TGTGCCAGTAGTATCGACAGGTCAGATGGCTACACCTTC. This translates into CASSIDRSDGYTF.

This clonotype was recorded many times. V gene TRBV28 combines with J gene TRBJ2-7, with a tentative D call TRBD1 (6 bases). The germline V gene encodes CDR1 MDHEN and CDR2 SYDVKM. The V gene lost 2 bases and the J gene lost 0 bases, with 8 bases spanning the gap. The CDR3 covers 14 residues. The CDR3 here is CASSLTGSSYEQYF. The CDR3 DNA follows: TGTGCCAGCAGTTTAACAGGGAGCTCCTACGAGCAGTACTTC.

This clonotype was seen repeatedly, ten times or more. The CDR3 region is CASSYLVAGTNTGELFF. The CDR3 bases are TGTGCCAGCAGTTACTTGGTAGCGGGGACGAACACCGGGGAGCTGTTTTTT. V usage is TRBV6-2 or TRBV6-3 and J usage is TRBJ2-2; 8 nucleotides line up with TRBD2. Germline CDR1 and CDR2: MNHEY and SVGEGT. The CDR3 runs 17 residues. The V segment lost 1 base and the J segment 0 bases; nucleotides outside the gene matches: 4.

V and J are TRBV7-3 and TRBJ1-6, with a weak D call TRBD1 (5 bases). Looked up from germline, CDR1 is SGHTA and CDR2 is FQGTGA. The CDR3 is made up of 16 amino acids. Trimming shortened V by 7 bases and J by 6 bases, and 19 bases separated the two germline ends. Here the CDR3 reads CASTELGAITNSPLHF. The CDR3 DNA sequence: TGTGCCAGCACCGAGCTAGGGGCCATCACTAATTCACCCCTCCACTTT.

The table lists this clonotype with many counts. The rearrangement links TRBV24-1 to TRBJ2-1; 14 nucleotides agree with TRBD2. The V segment lost 1 base and the J segment 8 bases; nucleotides outside the gene matches: 3. This CDR3 comprises 16 residues. In germline, CDR1 is KGHDR, CDR2 SFDVKD. This CDR3 is CATSDFKTSGRDEQFF. In nucleotides, the CDR3 is TGTGCCACCAGTGATTTTAAGACTAGCGGGAGGGATGAGCAGTTCTTC.

This clonotype has only a few counts. This chain links TRBV20-1 with TRBJ1-5, with TRBD1 matching over 7 bases. Trimming took 2 bases from V and 2 from J; bases not matched to a gene: 9. CDR1 and CDR2 (germline): DFQATT, SNEGSKA (reference sequence). The CDR3 is made up of 16 amino acids. The CDR3 sequence is CSARFSGQLRNQPQHF. The CDR3 DNA is TGCAGTGCTAGATTCTCGGGACAGTTACGCAATCAGCCCCAGCATTTT.

This clonotype was seen many times. This chain uses TRBV7-9 with TRBJ1-2, with D tentatively TRBD1 (5 bases). The V and J ends lost 3 bases and 8 bases respectively, with 13 bases between them. Germline CDR1 and CDR2: SEHNR and FQNEAQ (reference sequence). The CDR3 is 13 residues long. The CDR3 loop reads CASSLEGSLGYTF. The CDR3 DNA sequence: TGTGCCAGCAGCTTGGAGGGGAGTTTGGGCTACACCTTC.

Concerning this clonotype itself: One end of the junction does not line up with germline, which may come from a read error. This chain connects TRBV15 to TRBJ2-3, with no clear D. The CDR3 loop spans 15 amino acids. Germline CDR1 LNHNV, CDR2 YYDKDF (reference sequence). In DNA form, the CDR3 reads TGTGCCACCAGCCCTGGGTTAGTAAGCACAGATGCGCAGTATTTT. The encoded protein is CATSPGLVSTDAQYF.

The sample holds one count of this clonotype. One base away lies a much larger clone, so this may be a sequencing read error. The rearrangement uses TRBV30 and TRBJ1-4; unclear D gene. In germline, CDR1 is GTSNPN, CDR2 SVGIG (reference sequence). CDR3 size: 12 residues. The ends were cut back, 4 bases at V and 4 bases at J, with 7 bases in the middle. CDR3 in amino acids: CAWNDFNEKLFF. The CDR3 region has the DNA TGTGCCTGGAATGACTTTAATGAAAAACTGTTTTTT.

Details on this clonotype: Just one base apart from a much larger clone, this may be a read error. The rearrangement uses TRBV3-1 and TRBJ2-7, with 10 bases fitting TRBD2. CDR3 length: 15 residues. Unmatched junction bases numbered 2, after V lost 1 base and J lost 2 bases. Germline lookup yields CDR1 LGHDT and CDR2 YNNKEL (reference sequence). CDR3 DNA: TGTGCCAGCAGCCAAGGGACTAGCGGCACCTACGAGCAGTACGTC. The encoded protein is CASSQGTSGTYEQYV.

Many counts were recorded for this clonotype. This rearrangement joins TRBV20-1 to TRBJ2-7; D call uncertain. This CDR3 region has 13 residues. Germline loops: CDR1 DFQATT, CDR2 SNEGSKA (reference sequence). Trimming took off 5 bases at V and 1 base at J, with 12 bases between the two ends. This chain's CDR3 is CSAGVGVSYEQYF. The CDR3, as DNA: TGCAGTGCTGGGGTAGGCGTTTCCTACGAGCAGTACTTC.

This clonotype was observed many times. J is TRBJ2-5 and V is TRBV2; 9 bases are shared with TRBD2. The CDR3 has 15 residues. The junction had 5 bases not matched to a gene; V was cut back by 6 bases and J by 0 bases. From germline, CDR1 is SNHLY and CDR2 FYNNEI. For the CDR3, the DNA is TGTGCCAGCAGCGTGACTAGCGGATACCAAGAGACCCAGTACTTC. Its translation is CASSVTSGYQETQYF. The variable domain in full, with the rest retrieved from reference TRBV2 and TRBJ2-5, is EPEVTQTPSHQVTQMGQEVILRCVPISNHLYFYWYRQILGQKVEFLVSFYNNEISEKSEIFDDQFSVERPDGSNFTLKIRSTKLEDSAMYFCASSVTSGYQETQYFGPGTRLLVL.

The rearrangement uses TRBV19 and TRBJ1-3, with D hard to call. Trimming pared 7 bases from V and 0 bases from J, leaving 10 bases between. CDR1 LNHDA and CDR2 SQIVND come from the germline V gene (reference sequence). The CDR3 is 14 amino acids. CDR3 nucleotide sequence: TGTGCCAGTATTGAAGTAAGCTCTGGAAACACCATATATTTT. Translated: CASIEVSSGNTIYF.

Only a few counts were recorded for this clonotype. A read error may account for a junction end that differs from germline. The rearrangement links TRBV27 to TRBJ1-1; D call uncertain. This CDR3 spans 16 amino acids. Germline CDR1 MNHEY, CDR2 SMNVEV (reference sequence). This CDR3 reads CVSSLSSNPMNTGAFF. DNA for the CDR3: TGTGTCAGCAGTTTAAGCAGCAACCCTATGAACACTGGAGCTTTCTTT.

The rearrangement links TRBV4-3 to TRBJ1-4, with D perhaps TRBD1 (5 bases). V lost 4 bases and J 8 bases, leaving 14 bases between the germline ends. This CDR3 has 14 amino acids. Germline CDR1 and CDR2: LGHNA and YSLEER. In DNA, the CDR3 is TGCGCCAGCAGCCCCCTCGGGGACGTGGAAAAACTGTTTTTT. It codes for CASSPLGDVEKLFF.

The rearrangement uses TRBV18 and TRBJ2-3; D is unclear. The length of the CDR3 is 17 residues. Trimming pared 1 base from V and 5 bases from J, leaving 19 bases between. Germline V gives CDR1 KGHSH, CDR2 LQKENI. This CDR3 reads CASSPRNGPAGRDTQYF. In nucleotides, the CDR3 is TGTGCCAGCTCACCACGGAACGGCCCAGCAGGTAGAGATACGCAGTATTTT. The complete variable domain, with remaining parts taken from reference TRBV18 and TRBJ2-3, reads NAGVMQNPRHLVRRRGQEARLRCSPMKGHSHVYWYRQLPEEGLKFMVYLQKENIIDESGMPKERFSAEFPKEGPSILRIQQVVRGDSAAYFCASSPRNGPAGRDTQYFGPGTRLTVL.

In its sample, this clonotype was seen a few times. The gene calls are TRBV27 and TRBJ2-1; TRBD2 aligns across 9 bases. This CDR3 spans 16 amino acids. Trimming removed 8 bases from V and 5 bases from J; junction bases left unmatched: 13. The germline V gene encodes CDR1 MNHEY and CDR2 SMNVEV (reference sequence). The CDR3 DNA follows: TGTGCCAGCTGTTCGCTTAGCGGGAGATTGAACAATGAGCAGTTCTTC. Amino acids: CASCSLSGRLNNEQFF.

This clonotype was picked up many times. The chain joins TRBV20-1 to TRBJ2-2, with a possible D match to TRBD2 (6 bases). Trimming took off 1 base at V and 7 bases at J, with 25 bases between the two ends. The CDR3 is 18 amino acids. Germline lookup yields CDR1 DFQATT and CDR2 SNEGSKA (reference sequence). The CDR3 is CSARATLGLAPGGGELFF. The CDR3, as DNA: TGCAGTGCTAGAGCCACTCTAGGGCTAGCCCCCGGGGGCGGGGAGCTGTTTTTT.

This clonotype was detected many times. This sequence joins TRBV4-2 and TRBJ1-2, with a possible D match to TRBD1 (5 bases). This CDR3 region has 12 residues. CDR1 is LGHNA, CDR2 YNFKEQ, per germline. Trimming removed 1 base at V and 6 bases at J, with 6 bases between. The CDR3 DNA is TGTGCCAGCAGCCAAGTAGGGGATGGCTACACCTTC. Its translation: CASSQVGDGYTF.

This clonotype has ten or more counts. The chain employs TRBV6-2 or TRBV6-3 and TRBJ2-4; no clear D. The germline CDR1 and CDR2 sequences are MNHEY and SVGEGT. Trimming cost V 5 bases and J 1 base, with 9 bases left between them. CDR3 length equals 14 residues. CDR3 amino acids: CASSVMEAKNIQYF. In DNA form, the CDR3 reads TGTGCCAGCAGTGTAATGGAGGCCAAAAACATTCAGTACTTC.

V usage is TRBV19 and J usage is TRBJ2-3; either TRBD1 or TRBD2 may supply D (5 bases each). V was pared by 7 bases and J by 1 base, with 15 bases between. Looked up from germline, CDR1 is LNHDA and CDR2 is SQIVND (reference sequence). There are 15 residues in the CDR3. The CDR3 DNA reads TGTGCCAGTACCCCCCTCGGGGCCCGCACAGATACGCAGTATTTT. It encodes CASTPLGARTDTQYF.

As concerns this clonotype: A read error may produce the germline difference seen at one junction end. The rearrangement uses TRBV11-2 and TRBJ1-1; unclear D gene. Germline lookup yields CDR1 SGHAT and CDR2 FQNNGV. This CDR3 spans 15 amino acids. The DNA of the CDR3 is TGTGCCAGCAGCTTAGCGGTCCCCATGAACACTGGAGCTTTCTTT. Its protein product is CASSLAVPMNTGAFF.

This clonotype was recorded many times. The V call is TRBV7-2, the J call TRBJ1-5; possibly TRBD1 for D (5 bases). The CDR3 is 17 amino acids. The ends were cut back, 5 bases at V and 2 bases at J, with 19 bases in the middle. In germline, CDR1 is SGHTA, CDR2 FQGNSA. Here the CDR3 reads CASSPNRDRGRNQPQHF. The CDR3 DNA reads as TGTGCCAGCAGCCCGAACCGGGACCGTGGTCGCAATCAGCCCCAGCATTTT.

This chain connects TRBV30 to TRBJ2-1; D unresolved. This CDR3 spans 12 amino acids. V was shortened by 2 bases and J by 5 bases, with 7 bases between the two germline ends. Germline V gene sequence: CDR1 GTSNPN, CDR2 SVGIG (reference sequence). The CDR3 reads CAWSLNHNEQFF. As DNA, the CDR3 is TGTGCCTGGAGTTTGAACCACAATGAGCAGTTCTTC.

This clonotype was counted a few times. The chain joins TRBV6-2 or TRBV6-3 to TRBJ1-6; no clear D. The CDR3 loop spans 14 amino acids. V lost 2 bases and J 7 bases, leaving 9 bases between the germline ends. CDR1 MNHEY and CDR2 SVGEGT come from the germline V gene. The CDR3 spells CASSYGRLNSPLHF. The CDR3 nucleotides are TGTGCCAGCAGTTACGGCAGATTAAATTCACCCCTCCACTTT.

This clonotype was observed at least ten times. V is TRBV6-5 and J is TRBJ2-5; D may be TRBD1 or TRBD2 (6 bases each). The CDR3 loop spans 15 amino acids. Germline V CDR1 and CDR2: MNHEY, SVGAGI. Trimming removed 4 bases from V and 4 bases from J, with 16 bases in between. The CDR3 region has the DNA TGTGCCAGCAGTTCTAACAGGGCGGGAATAGAGACCCAGTACTTC. This sequence encodes CASSSNRAGIETQYF.